The TCR beta chain under discussion was sequenced for a study of T cells expressing NK-cell markers. Study-wide context: The study sequenced eight donors, seven HCMV-seropositive and one seronegative.

The CDR3 is 15 residues long. Looked up from germline, CDR1 is SQVTM and CDR2 is ANQGSEA. Study-level findings and limits: A few of the donors also had these clonotypes leading their CD3+CD56-NKG2C+ fraction. For a handful of donors, the dominant NKG2C+ clonotypes made up about 1.0-8% of their CD8+ T cells.

Remarks on this clonotype: Antigen: not known.

UMI-tagged 5'RACE template switching yielded the TCR beta cDNA. TCRdb processed the 5' RACE reads again and assigns one entry to each CDR3 protein, with no DNA. The sample is made up of 200,000 to 300,000 distinct CDR3 sequences, and the top ten hold about 0.4% of it. This chain uses TRBV29-1 with TRBJ1-1; without DNA, the TCRdb call of TRBD1 cannot be checked. Sequenced input: blood T cells: a sorted CD56 or NKG2C T cell subset, CD4+ or CD8+ T cells, or bulk PBMC T cells (not recorded which). The TCR comes from a man between 18 and 35 years old in good health. CDR3 in amino acids: CSLSGTPQVGTEAFF.